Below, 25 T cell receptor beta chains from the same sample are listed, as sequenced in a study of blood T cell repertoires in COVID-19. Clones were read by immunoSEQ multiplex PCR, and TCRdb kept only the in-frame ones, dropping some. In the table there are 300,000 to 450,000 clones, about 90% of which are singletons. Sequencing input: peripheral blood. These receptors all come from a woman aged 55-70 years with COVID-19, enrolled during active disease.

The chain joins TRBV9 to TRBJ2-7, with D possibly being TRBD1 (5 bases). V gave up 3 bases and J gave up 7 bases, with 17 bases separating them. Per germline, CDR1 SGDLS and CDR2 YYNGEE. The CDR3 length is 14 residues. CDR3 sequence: CASSDRDPQGEQYF. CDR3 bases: TGTGCCAGCAGCGACAGAGACCCTCAGGGAGAGCAGTACTTC.

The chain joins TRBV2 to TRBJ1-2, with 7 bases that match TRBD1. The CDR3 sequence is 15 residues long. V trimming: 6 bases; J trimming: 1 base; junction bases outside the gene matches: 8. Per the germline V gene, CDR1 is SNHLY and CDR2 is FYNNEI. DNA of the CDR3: TGTGCCAGCAGAGCTGGGACAGCCCTTAACTATGGCTACACCTTC. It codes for CASRAGTALNYGYTF.

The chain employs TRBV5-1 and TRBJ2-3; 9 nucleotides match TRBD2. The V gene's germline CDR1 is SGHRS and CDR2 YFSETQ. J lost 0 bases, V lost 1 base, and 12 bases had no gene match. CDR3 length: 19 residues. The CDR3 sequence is CASSLRGTSFIPSTDTQYF. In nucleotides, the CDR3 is TGCGCCAGCAGCTTGCGGGGGACTAGCTTTATCCCTAGCACAGATACGCAGTATTTT.

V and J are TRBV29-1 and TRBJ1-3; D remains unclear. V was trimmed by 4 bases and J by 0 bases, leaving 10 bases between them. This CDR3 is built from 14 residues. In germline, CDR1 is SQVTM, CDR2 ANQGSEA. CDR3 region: CSVGGTSSGNTIYF. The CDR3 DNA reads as TGCAGCGTTGGTGGCACTAGCTCTGGAAACACCATATATTTT.

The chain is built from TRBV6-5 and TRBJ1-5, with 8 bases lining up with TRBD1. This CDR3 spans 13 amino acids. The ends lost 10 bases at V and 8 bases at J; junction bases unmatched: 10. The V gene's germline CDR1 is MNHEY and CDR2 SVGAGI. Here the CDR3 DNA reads TGTGCCAAAATACAGGGGGTGGTCAAGCCCCAGCATTTT. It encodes CAKIQGVVKPQHF.

The CDR3 protein is CASSPAGQGAYEQYF. The CDR3 nucleotides are TGTGCCAGCAGCCCCGCCGGGCAGGGGGCTTACGAGCAGTACTTC. This chain connects TRBV5-4 to TRBJ2-7, with 8 positions matching TRBD1. CDR1 and CDR2 from the germline V gene are SGHNT and YYREEE (reference sequence). V shed 4 bases, J shed 4 bases, and the junction held 10 bases outside the gene matches. The CDR3 length is 15 residues.

The CDR3 nucleotides are TGCGCCAGCAGCCCACCAGATCACTACGAGCAGTACTTC. Its translation: CASSPPDHYEQYF. The V call is TRBV4-1, the J call TRBJ2-7; no firm D call. The CDR3 is 13 residues long. The germline V gene encodes CDR1 MGHRA and CDR2 YSYEKL. Trimming pared 4 bases from V and 3 bases from J, leaving 10 bases between.

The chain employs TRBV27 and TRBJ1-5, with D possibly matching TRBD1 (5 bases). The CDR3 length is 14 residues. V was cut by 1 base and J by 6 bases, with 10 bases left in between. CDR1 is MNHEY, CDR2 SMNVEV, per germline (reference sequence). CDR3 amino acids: CASSLWRGGQPQHF. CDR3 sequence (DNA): TGTGCCAGCAGTTTATGGAGGGGTGGTCAGCCCCAGCATTTT.

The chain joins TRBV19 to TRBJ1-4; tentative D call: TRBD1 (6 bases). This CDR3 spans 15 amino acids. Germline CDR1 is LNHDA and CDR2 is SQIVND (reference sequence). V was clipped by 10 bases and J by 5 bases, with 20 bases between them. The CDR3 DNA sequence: TGTGCCACCAAAGGGTGGACAGCTAAGAATGAAAAACTGTTTTTT. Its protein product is CATKGWTAKNEKLFF.

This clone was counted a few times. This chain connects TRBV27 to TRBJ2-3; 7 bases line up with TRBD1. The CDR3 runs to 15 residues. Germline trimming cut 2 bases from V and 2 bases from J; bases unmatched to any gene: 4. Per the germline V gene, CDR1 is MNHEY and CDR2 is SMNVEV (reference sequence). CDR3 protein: CASSLLGTVTDTQYF. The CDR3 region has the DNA TGTGCCAGCAGTTTACTTGGGACAGTCACAGATACGCAGTATTTT.

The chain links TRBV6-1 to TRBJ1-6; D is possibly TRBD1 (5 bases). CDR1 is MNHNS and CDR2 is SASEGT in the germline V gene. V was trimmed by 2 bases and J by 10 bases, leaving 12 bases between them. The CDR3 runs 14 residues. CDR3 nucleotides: TGTGCCAGCAGTGAAAGACAGTCGTCATCACCCCTCCACTTT. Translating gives CASSERQSSSPLHF.

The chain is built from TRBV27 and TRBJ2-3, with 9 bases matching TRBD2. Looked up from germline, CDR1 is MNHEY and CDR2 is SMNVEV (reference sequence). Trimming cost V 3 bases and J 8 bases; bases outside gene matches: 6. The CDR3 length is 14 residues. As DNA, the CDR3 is TGTGCCAGCAGTTTCGCTAGCGGGGCTGGTACGCAGTATTTT. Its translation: CASSFASGAGTQYF.

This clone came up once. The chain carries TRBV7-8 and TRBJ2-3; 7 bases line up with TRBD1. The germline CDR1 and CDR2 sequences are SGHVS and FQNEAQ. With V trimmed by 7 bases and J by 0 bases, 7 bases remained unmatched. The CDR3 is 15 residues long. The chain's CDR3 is CASTRGISSTDTQYF. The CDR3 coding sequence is TGTGCCAGCACCAGGGGGATCTCTAGCACAGATACGCAGTATTTT.

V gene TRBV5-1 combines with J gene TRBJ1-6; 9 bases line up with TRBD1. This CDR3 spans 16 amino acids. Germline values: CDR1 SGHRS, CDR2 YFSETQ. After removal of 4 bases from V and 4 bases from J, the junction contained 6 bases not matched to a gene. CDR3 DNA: TGCGCCAGCAGCGTAGACAGGGGGGCATATAATTCACCCCTCCACTTT. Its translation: CASSVDRGAYNSPLHF.

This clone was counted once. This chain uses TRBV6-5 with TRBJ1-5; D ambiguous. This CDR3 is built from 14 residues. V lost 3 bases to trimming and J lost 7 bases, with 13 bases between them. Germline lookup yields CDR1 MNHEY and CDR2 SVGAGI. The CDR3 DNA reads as TGTGCCAGCAGTTATCTAGCGAGGGCCCAGCCCCAGCATTTT. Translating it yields CASSYLARAQPQHF.

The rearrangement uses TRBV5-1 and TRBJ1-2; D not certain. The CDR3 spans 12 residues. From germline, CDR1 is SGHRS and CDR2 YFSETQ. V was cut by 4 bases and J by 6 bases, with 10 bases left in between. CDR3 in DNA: TGCGCCAGCAGCGGGAAGGAGGATGGCTACACCTTC. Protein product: CASSGKEDGYTF.

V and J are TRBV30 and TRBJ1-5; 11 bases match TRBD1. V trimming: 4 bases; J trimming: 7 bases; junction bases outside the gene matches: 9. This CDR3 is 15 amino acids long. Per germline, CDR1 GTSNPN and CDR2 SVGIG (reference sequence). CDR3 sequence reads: CAWTGQGVAGQPQHF. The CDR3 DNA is TGTGCCTGGACGGGACAGGGGGTGGCAGGGCAGCCCCAGCATTTT.

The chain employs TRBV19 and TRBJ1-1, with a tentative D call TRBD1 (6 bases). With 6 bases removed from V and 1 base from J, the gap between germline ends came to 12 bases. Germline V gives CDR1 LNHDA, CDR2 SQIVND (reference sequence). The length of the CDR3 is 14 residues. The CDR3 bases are TGTGCCAGTAGGATACCGGGACAGAACACTGAAGCTTTCTTT. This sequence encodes CASRIPGQNTEAFF. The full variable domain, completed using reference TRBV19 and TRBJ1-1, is DGGITQSPKYLFRKEGQNVTLSCEQNLNHDAMYWYRQDPGQGLRLIYYSQIVNDFQKGDIAEGYSVSREKKESFPLTVTSAQKNPTAFYLCASRIPGQNTEAFFGQGTRLTVV.

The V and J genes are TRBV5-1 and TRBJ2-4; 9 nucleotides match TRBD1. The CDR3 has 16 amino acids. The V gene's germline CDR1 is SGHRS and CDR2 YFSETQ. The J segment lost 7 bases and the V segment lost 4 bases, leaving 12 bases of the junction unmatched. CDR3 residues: CASSLPTGGFGNIQYF. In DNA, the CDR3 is TGCGCCAGCAGCCTCCCTACAGGGGGCTTCGGGAACATTCAGTACTTC.

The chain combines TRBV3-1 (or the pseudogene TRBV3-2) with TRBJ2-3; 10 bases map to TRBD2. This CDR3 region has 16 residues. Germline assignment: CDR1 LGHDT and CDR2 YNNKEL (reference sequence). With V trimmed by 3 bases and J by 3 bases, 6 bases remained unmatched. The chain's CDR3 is CASSQNSGGATDTQYF. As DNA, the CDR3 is TGTGCCAGCAGCCAGAACAGCGGGGGGGCAACAGATACGCAGTATTTT.

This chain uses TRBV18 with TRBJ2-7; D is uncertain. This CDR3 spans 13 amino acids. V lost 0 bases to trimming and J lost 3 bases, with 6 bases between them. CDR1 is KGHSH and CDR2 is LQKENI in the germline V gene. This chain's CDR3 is CASSPPGSYEQYF. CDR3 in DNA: TGTGCCAGCTCACCACCCGGTAGCTACGAGCAGTACTTC.

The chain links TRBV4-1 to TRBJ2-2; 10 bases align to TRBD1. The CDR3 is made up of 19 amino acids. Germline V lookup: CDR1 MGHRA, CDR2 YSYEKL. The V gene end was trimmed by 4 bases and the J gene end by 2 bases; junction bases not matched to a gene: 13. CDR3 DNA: TGCGCCAGCAGCCTCGCCGAGGACAGGGGGTCCTTAAACACCGGGGAGCTGTTTTTT. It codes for CASSLAEDRGSLNTGELFF.

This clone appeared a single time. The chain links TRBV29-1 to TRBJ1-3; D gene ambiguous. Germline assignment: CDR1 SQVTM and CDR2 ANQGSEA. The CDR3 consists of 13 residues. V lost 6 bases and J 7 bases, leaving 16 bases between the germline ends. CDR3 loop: CSVEGELANTIYF. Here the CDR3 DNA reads TGCAGCGTGGAGGGAGAACTCGCCAACACCATATATTTT.

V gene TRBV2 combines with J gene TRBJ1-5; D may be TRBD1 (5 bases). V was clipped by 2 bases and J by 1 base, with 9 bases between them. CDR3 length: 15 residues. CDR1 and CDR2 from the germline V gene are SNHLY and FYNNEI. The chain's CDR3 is CASSERGVSNQPQHF. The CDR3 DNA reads TGTGCCAGCAGTGAACGGGGGGTCAGCAATCAGCCCCAGCATTTT.

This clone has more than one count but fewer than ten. The chain's CDR3 is CASAGQNYGYTF. The DNA for the CDR3 is TGTGCCAGCGCTGGACAGAACTATGGCTACACCTTC. The chain uses TRBV6-6 and TRBJ1-2, with D tentatively TRBD1 (6 bases). Trimming took off 8 bases at V and 2 bases at J, with 9 bases between the two ends. The germline gives CDR1 MNHNY, CDR2 SVGAGI (reference sequence). The CDR3 consists of 12 residues.